This T cell receptor (beta chain) was recorded in a study of blood T cell repertoires in COVID-19. About the study: T cells, B-cell-depleted T cells, or PBMCs supplied cDNA or gDNA.

Ages ranged from roughly 18 to 100 years, with residence in about 23 US areas. All exposed participants met a person with COVID-19 within 2 weeks before entering the study. TCRdb's table, derived via immunoSEQ multiplex PCR, lists solely in-frame clones and lacks some. The table shows around 320,000 clones, with 90% occurring only once. The V gene end was trimmed by 1 base and the J gene end by 9 bases; junction bases not matched to a gene: 5. Germline CDR1 SGHRS, CDR2 YFSETQ. CDR3 length: 14 amino acids. This sequence was found in a woman aged 25 to 39 who had been exposed to COVID-19. The chain carries TRBV5-1 and TRBJ2-1; TRBD2 matches 9 bases. The sequenced sample was PBMCs or T cells enriched from blood (not recorded which). Here the CDR3 reads CASSLSSGGGEQFF. CDR3 DNA sequence: TGCGCCAGCAGCTTGAGTAGCGGGGGTGGTGAGCAGTTCTTC.